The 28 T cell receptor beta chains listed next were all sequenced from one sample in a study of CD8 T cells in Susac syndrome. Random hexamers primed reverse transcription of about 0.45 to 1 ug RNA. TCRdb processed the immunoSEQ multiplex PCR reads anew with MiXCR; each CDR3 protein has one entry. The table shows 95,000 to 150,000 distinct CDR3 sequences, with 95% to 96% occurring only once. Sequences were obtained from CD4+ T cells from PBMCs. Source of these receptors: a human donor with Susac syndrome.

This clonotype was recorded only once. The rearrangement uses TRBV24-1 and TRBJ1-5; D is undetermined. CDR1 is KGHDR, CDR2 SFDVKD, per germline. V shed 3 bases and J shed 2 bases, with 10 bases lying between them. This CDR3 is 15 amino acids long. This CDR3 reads CATSDPGEGNQPQHF. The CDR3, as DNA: TGTGCCACCAGTGATCCCGGTGAGGGCAATCAGCCCCAGCATTTT.

The DNA for the CDR3 is TGTGCCAGCAGTTTAGGGCAGGGCGGCGAGCAGTACTTC. Translating it yields CASSLGQGGEQYF. This rearrangement joins TRBV12-3 or TRBV12-4 to TRBJ2-7, with D perhaps matching TRBD1 (5 bases). The V and J ends lost 1 base and 6 bases respectively, with 10 bases between them. This CDR3 comprises 13 residues.

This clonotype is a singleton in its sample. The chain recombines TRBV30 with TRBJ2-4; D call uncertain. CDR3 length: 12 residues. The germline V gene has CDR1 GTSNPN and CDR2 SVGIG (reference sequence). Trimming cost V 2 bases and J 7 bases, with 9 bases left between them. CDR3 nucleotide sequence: TGTGCCTGGAGTTCCCGTACGAACATTCAGTACTTC. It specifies CAWSSRTNIQYF.

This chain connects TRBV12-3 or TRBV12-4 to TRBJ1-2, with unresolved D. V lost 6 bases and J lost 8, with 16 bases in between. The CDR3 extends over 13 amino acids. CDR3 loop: CASRNSGYEGYTF. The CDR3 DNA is TGTGCCAGCAGAAATTCCGGGTACGAAGGCTACACCTTC.

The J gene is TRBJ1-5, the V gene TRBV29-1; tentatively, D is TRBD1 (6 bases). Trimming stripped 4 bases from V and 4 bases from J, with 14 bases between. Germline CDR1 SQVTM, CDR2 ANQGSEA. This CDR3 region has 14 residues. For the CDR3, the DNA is TGCAGCGTTGGTGAGGGGGGAGGGAATCAGCCCCAGCATTTT. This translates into CSVGEGGGNQPQHF. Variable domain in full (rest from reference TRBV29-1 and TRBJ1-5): SAVISQKPSRDICQRGTSLTIQCQVDSQVTMMFWYRQQPGQSLTLIATANQGSEATYESGFVIDKFPISRPNLTFSTLTVSNMSPEDSSIYLCSVGEGGGNQPQHFGDGTRLSIL.

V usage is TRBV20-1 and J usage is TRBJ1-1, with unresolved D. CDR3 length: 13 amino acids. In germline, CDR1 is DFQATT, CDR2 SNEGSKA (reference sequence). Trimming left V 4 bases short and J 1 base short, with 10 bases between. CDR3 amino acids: CSATSRSNTEAFF. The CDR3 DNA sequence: TGCAGTGCTACAAGTCGGTCGAACACTGAAGCTTTCTTT.

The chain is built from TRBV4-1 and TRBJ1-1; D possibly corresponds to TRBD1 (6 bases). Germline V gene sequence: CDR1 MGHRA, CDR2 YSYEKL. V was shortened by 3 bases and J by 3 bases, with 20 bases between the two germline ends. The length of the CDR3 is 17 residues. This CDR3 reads CASSQGQGRRQDTEAFF. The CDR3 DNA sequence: TGCGCCAGCAGCCAGGGGCAGGGGAGGAGGCAAGACACTGAAGCTTTCTTT.

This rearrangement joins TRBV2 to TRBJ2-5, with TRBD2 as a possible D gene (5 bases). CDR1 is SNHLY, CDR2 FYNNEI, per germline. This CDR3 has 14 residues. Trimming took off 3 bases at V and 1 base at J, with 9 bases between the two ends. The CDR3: CASSEGSVQETQYF. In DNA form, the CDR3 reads TGTGCCAGCAGTGAGGGGAGCGTCCAAGAGACCCAGTACTTC.

The CDR3 DNA sequence: TGCAGCGTTGACGGCAATGCGGACGAGCAGTACTTC. Protein sequence: CSVDGNADEQYF. The chain combines TRBV29-1 with TRBJ2-7; D gene unclear. Germline CDR1 and CDR2: SQVTM and ANQGSEA. The CDR3 totals 12 residues. V lost 3 bases and J 5 bases, leaving 11 bases between the germline ends.

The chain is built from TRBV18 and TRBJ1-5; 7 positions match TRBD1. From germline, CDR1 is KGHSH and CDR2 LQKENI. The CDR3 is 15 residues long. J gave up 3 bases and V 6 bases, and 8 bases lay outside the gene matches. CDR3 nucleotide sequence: TGTGCCAGCTCCTCCCTCGGACAGGACAATCAGCCCCAGCATTTT. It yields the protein CASSSLGQDNQPQHF. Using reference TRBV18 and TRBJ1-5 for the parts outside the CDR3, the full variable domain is NAGVMQNPRHLVRRRGQEARLRCSPMKGHSHVYWYRQLPEEGLKFMVYLQKENIIDESGMPKERFSAEFPKEGPSILRIQQVVRGDSAAYFCASSSLGQDNQPQHFGDGTRLSIL.

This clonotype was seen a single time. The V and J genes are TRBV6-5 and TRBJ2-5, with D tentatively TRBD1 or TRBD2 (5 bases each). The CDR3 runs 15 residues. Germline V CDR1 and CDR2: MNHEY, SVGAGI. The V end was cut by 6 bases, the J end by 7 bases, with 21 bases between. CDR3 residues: CASSPIGALRGTQYF. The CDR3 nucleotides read TGTGCCAGCAGCCCTATCGGGGCCCTACGGGGGACCCAGTACTTC.

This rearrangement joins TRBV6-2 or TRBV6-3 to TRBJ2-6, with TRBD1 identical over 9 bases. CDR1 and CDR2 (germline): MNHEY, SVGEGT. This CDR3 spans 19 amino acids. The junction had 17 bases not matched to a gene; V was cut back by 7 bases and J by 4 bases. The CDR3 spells CASNPESGTGRPGANVLTF. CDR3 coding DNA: TGTGCCAGCAACCCCGAATCCGGGACAGGGCGACCCGGGGCCAACGTCCTGACTTTC.

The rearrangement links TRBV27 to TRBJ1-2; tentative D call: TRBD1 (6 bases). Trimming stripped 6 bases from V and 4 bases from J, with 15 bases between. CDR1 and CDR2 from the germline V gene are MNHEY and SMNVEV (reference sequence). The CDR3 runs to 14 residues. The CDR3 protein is CASSSSGQPYGYTF. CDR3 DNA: TGTGCCAGCAGCTCCTCCGGACAGCCCTATGGCTACACCTTC.

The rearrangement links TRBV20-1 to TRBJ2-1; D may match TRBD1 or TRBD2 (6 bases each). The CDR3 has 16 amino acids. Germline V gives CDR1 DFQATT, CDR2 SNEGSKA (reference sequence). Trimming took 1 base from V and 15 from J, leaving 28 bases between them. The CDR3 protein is CSARGMRGTVTIHRFF. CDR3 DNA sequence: TGCAGTGCTAGAGGTATGAGGGGGACTGTAACCATCCATCGGTTCTTC.

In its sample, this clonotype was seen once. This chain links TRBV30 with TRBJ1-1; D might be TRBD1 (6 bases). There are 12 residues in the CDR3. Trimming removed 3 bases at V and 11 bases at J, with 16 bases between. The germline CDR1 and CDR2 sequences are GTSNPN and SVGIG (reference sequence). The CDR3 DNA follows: TGTGCCTGGAGCCCACAGGGTGTAAAGGCTTTCTTT. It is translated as CAWSPQGVKAFF. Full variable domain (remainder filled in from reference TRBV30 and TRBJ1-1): SQTIHQWPATLVQPVGSPLSLECTVEGTSNPNLYWYRQAAGRGLQLLFYSVGIGQISSEVPQNLSASRPQDRQFILSSKKLLLSDSGFYLCAWSPQGVKAFFGQGTRLTVV.

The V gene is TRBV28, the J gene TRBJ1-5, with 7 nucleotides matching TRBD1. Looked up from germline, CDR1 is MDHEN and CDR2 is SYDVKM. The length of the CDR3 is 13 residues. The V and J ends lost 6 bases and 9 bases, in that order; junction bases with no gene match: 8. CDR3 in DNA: TGTGCCAGCAGACCTACAGGGGCCGGGCCCCAGCATTTT. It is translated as CASRPTGAGPQHF. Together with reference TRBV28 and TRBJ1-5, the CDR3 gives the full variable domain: DVKVTQSSRYLVKRTGEKVFLECVQDMDHENMFWYRQDPGLGLRLIYFSYDVKMKEKGDIPEGYSVSREKKERFSLILESASTNQTSMYLCASRPTGAGPQHFGDGTRLSIL.

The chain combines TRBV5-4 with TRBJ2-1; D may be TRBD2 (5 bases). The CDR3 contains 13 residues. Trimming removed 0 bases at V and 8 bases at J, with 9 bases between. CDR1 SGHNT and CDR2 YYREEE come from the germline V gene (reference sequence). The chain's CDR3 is CASSLAGIDEQFF. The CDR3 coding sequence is TGTGCCAGCAGCTTGGCGGGGATCGATGAGCAGTTCTTC.

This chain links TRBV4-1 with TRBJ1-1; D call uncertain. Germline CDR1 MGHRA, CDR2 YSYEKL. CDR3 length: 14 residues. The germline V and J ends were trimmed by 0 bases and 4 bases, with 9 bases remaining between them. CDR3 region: CASSQDSGLTEAFF. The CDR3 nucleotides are TGCGCCAGCAGCCAAGATTCAGGCCTCACTGAAGCTTTCTTT.

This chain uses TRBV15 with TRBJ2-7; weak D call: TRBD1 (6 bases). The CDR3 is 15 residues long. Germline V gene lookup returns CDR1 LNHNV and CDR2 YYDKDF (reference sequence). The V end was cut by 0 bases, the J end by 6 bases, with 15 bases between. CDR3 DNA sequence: TGTGCCACCAGCAGAGAAGACAGCAGGGGTGCCGAGCAGTACTTC. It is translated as CATSREDSRGAEQYF.

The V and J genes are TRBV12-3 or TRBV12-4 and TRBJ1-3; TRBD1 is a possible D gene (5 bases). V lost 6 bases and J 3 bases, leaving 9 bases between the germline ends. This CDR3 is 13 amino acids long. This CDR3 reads CASRRQIGNTIYF. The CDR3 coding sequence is TGTGCCAGCAGGCGACAGATTGGAAACACCATATATTTT.

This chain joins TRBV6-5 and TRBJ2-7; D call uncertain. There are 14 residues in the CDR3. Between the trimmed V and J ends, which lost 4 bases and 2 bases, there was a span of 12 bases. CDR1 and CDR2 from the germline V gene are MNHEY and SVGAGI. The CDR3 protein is CASSSNPGPYEQYF. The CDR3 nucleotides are TGTGCCAGCAGTTCGAATCCGGGTCCCTACGAGCAGTACTTC.

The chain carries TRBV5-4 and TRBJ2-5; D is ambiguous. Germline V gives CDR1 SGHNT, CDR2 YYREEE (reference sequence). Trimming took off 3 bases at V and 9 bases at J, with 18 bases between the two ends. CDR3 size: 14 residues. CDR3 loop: CASSSSDAGDSQYF. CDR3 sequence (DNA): TGTGCCAGCAGCTCTTCGGATGCCGGCGACTCCCAGTACTTC.

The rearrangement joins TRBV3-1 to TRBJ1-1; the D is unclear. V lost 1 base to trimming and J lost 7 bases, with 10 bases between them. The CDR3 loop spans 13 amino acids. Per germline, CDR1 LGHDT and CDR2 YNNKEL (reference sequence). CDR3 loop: CASSQGGSNEAFF. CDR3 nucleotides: TGTGCCAGCAGCCAAGGCGGGTCGAATGAAGCTTTCTTT.

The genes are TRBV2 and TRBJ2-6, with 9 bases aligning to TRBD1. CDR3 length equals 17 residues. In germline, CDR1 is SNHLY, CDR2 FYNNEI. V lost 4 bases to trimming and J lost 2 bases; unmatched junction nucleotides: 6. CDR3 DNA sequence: TGTGCCAGCAGTGTACAGGGGGCTTTCGCTGGGGCCAACGTCCTGACTTTC. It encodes CASSVQGAFAGANVLTF.

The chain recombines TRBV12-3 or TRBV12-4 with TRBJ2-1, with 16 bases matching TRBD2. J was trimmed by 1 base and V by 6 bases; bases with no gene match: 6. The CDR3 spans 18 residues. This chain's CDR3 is CASRGTSGREGSYNEQFF. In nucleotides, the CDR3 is TGTGCCAGCAGAGGGACTAGCGGGAGGGAAGGGTCCTACAATGAGCAGTTCTTC.

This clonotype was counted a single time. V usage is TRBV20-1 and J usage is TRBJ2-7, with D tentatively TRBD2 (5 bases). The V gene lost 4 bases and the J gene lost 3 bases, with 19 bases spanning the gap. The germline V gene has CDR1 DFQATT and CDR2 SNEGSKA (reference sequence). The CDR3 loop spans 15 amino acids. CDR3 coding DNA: TGCAGTGCTAAGGGAGAGATTGGGGAGTTCTACGAGCAGTACTTC. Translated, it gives CSAKGEIGEFYEQYF.

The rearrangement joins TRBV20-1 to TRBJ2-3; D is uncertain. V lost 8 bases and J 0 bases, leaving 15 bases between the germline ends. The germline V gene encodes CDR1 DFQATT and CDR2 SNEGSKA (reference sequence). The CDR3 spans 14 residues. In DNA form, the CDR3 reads TGCAGTATTTTGTGGAGTGCTAGCACAGATACGCAGTATTTT. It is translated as CSILWSASTDTQYF.

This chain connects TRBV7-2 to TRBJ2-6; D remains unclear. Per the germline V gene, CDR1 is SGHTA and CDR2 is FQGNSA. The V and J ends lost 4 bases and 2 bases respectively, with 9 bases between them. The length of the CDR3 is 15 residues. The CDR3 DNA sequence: TGTGCCAGCAGCTCGAAAACGGCTGGGGCCAACGTCCTGACTTTC. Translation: CASSSKTAGANVLTF.